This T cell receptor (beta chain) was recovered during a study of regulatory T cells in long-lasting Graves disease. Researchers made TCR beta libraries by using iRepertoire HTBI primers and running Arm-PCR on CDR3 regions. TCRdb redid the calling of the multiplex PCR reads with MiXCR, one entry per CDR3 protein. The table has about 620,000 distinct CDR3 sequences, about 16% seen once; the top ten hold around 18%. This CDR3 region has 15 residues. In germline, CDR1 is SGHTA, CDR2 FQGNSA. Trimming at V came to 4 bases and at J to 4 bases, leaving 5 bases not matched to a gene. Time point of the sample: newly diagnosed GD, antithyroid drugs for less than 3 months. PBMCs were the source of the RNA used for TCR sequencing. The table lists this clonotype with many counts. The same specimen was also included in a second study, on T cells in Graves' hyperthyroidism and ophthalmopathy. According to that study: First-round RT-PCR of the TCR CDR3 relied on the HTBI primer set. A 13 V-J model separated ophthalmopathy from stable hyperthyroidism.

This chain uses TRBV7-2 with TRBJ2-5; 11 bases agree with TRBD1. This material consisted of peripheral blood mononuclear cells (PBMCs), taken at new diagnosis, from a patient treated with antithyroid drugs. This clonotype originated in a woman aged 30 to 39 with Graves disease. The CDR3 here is CASSWDRGSGETQYF. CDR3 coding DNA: TGTGCCAGCAGCTGGGACAGGGGGTCAGGAGAGACCCAGTACTTC.